The 8 T cell receptor beta chains listed next were all sequenced from one sample in a study of blood T cell repertoires in COVID-19 (dated by TCRdb to between 2020 and 2021). Library generation was performed with the immunoSEQ multiplex PCR assay. The immuneACCESS repertoire file appears here via TCRdb, limited to in-frame rearrangements. These files lack a portion of the clones; in checked studies, under half of the deficit traces to unresolved V genes, and the cause of the others is not known. This sample comprises about 190,000 clones, under 90% of them detected only once. Of the sample, approximately 7% falls within the top ten clones. Sample: peripheral blood. Receptors originate from a man aged 35 to 55 with acute or convalescent COVID-19.

V is TRBV3-1 (or the pseudogene TRBV3-2) and J is TRBJ2-3, with a tentative D call TRBD1 (6 bases). Looked up from germline, CDR1 is LGHDT and CDR2 is YNNKEL (reference sequence). V was shortened by 4 bases and J by 0 bases, with 11 bases between the two germline ends. There are 15 residues in the CDR3. As DNA, the CDR3 is TGTGCCAGCAGCCTGACAGGTGTTAGCACAGATACGCAGTATTTT. This codes for CASSLTGVSTDTQYF.

This rearrangement joins TRBV6-5 to TRBJ2-7; tentatively, D is TRBD1 (6 bases). The CDR3 is 15 residues long. Trimming stripped 6 bases from V and 3 bases from J, with 18 bases between. Per germline, CDR1 MNHEY and CDR2 SVGAGI. The CDR3 nucleotides read TGTGCCAGCAGCCGACAGGCCTCATTAAACTACGAGCAGTACTTC. The encoded protein is CASSRQASLNYEQYF.

V usage is TRBV5-1 and J usage is TRBJ2-7; D is perhaps TRBD1 (6 bases). CDR3 length: 14 amino acids. The germline V and J ends were trimmed by 6 bases and 0 bases, with 13 bases remaining between them. The germline CDR1 and CDR2 sequences are SGHRS and YFSETQ. The CDR3 loop reads CASKPGVSSYEQYF. The CDR3, as DNA: TGCGCCAGCAAGCCAGGGGTGAGCTCCTACGAGCAGTACTTC.

V and J are TRBV18 and TRBJ1-5; the D is unclear. This CDR3 has 16 residues. V lost 3 bases and J lost 0, with 12 bases in between. Germline V CDR1 and CDR2: KGHSH, LQKENI. The CDR3: CASSPGVVTSNQPQHF. CDR3 DNA sequence: TGTGCCAGCTCACCCGGGGTGGTTACTAGCAATCAGCCCCAGCATTTT. Drawing the rest from reference TRBV18 and TRBJ1-5, the complete variable domain is NAGVMQNPRHLVRRRGQEARLRCSPMKGHSHVYWYRQLPEEGLKFMVYLQKENIIDESGMPKERFSAEFPKEGPSILRIQQVVRGDSAAYFCASSPGVVTSNQPQHFGDGTRLSIL.

V usage is TRBV14 and J usage is TRBJ1-1; TRBD1 agrees at 7 bases. Losses at the gene ends were 0 bases for V and 2 bases for J; bases not matched to a gene: 9. Germline V gene lookup returns CDR1 SGHDN and CDR2 FVKESK. The CDR3 is 17 residues long. CDR3 region: CASSQDLGQIFNTEAFF. For the CDR3, the DNA is TGTGCCAGCAGCCAAGATTTGGGACAGATTTTTAACACTGAAGCTTTCTTT.

The rearrangement uses TRBV4-2 and TRBJ2-7; a weak D match, TRBD2 (5 bases). V dropped 0 bases and J dropped 1 base, with 13 bases sitting between them. The CDR3 totals 16 residues. Germline V lookup: CDR1 LGHNA, CDR2 YNFKEQ. CDR3 loop: CASSQDRGRTSYEQYF. The CDR3 nucleotides read TGTGCCAGCAGCCAAGATCGTGGGAGAACTTCCTACGAGCAGTACTTC.

This chain links TRBV28 with TRBJ2-3; TRBD2 agrees at 10 bases. V lost 5 bases, J lost 10 bases, and 15 bases stayed unmatched. Germline V gives CDR1 MDHEN, CDR2 SYDVKM. CDR3 size: 16 residues. The CDR3 reads CASSNRLAGARSPQYF. CDR3 sequence (DNA): TGTGCCAGCAGTAACCGACTAGCGGGTGCTAGAAGCCCGCAGTATTTT.

In the case of this clone: This same CDR3 is encoded by further DNA sequences in the sample. The V call is TRBV7-9, the J call TRBJ2-3, with TRBD2 as a possible D gene (5 bases). Trimming stripped 7 bases from V and 0 bases from J, with 11 bases between. Per germline, CDR1 SEHNR and CDR2 FQNEAQ (reference sequence). This CDR3 comprises 14 residues. CDR3: CASTLEGSTDTQYF. CDR3 sequence (DNA): TGTGCCAGCACCCTAGAGGGTAGCACAGATACGCAGTATTTT.